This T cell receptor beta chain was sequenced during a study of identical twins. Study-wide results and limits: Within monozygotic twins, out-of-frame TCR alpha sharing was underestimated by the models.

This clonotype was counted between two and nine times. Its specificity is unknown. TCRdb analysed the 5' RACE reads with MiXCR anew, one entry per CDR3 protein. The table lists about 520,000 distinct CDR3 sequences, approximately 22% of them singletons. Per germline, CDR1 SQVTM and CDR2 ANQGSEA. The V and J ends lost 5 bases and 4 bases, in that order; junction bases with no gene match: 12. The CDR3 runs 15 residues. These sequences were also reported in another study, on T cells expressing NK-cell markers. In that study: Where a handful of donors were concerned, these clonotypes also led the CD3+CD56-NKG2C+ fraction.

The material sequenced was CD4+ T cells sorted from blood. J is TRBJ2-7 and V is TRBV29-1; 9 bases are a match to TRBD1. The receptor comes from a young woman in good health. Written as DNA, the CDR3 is TGCAGCGTTCACTCCGGGACAGGGACTTTTTACGAGCAGTACTTC. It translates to CSVHSGTGTFYEQYF.